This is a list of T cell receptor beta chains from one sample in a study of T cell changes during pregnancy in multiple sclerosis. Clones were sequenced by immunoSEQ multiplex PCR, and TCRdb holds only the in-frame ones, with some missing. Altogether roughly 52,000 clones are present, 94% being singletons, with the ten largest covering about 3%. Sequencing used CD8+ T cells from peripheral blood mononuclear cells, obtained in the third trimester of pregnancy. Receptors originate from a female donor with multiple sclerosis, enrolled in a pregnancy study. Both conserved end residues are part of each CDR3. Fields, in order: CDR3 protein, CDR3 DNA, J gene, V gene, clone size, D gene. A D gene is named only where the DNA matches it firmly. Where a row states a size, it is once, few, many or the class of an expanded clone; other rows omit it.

cdr3_aa: CASTSGTSENEQYF
cdr3_nt: TGCGCCAGCACTTCCGGGACTAGCGAAAACGAGCAGTACTTC
j_call: TRBJ2-7
v_call: TRBV5-1
clone_size: -
d_call: TRBD2

cdr3_aa: CASSLRARADEFF
cdr3_nt: TGTGCCAGCAGCTTAAGGGCGCGGGCAGATGAGTTCTTC
j_call: TRBJ2-1
v_call: TRBV13
clone_size: -
d_call: -

cdr3_aa: CSTRLGEDEQYF
cdr3_nt: TGCAGCACCAGACTAGGGGAGGACGAGCAGTACTTC
j_call: TRBJ2-7
v_call: TRBV29-1
clone_size: -
d_call: -

cdr3_aa: CASSFGAGELFF
cdr3_nt: TGTGCCAGCAGCTTCGGTGCCGGGGAGCTGTTTTTT
j_call: TRBJ2-2
v_call: TRBV7-9
clone_size: -
d_call: -

cdr3_aa: CASSLASGGRVPYEQYF
cdr3_nt: TGCGCCAGCAGCTTGGCGTCTGGCGGGAGGGTCCCTTACGAGCAGTACTTC
j_call: TRBJ2-7
v_call: TRBV5-1
clone_size: -
d_call: TRBD2

cdr3_aa: CASSFGTGGLYNEQFF
cdr3_nt: TGTGCCAGCAGTTTCGGGACAGGGGGCCTGTACAATGAGCAGTTCTTC
j_call: TRBJ2-1
v_call: TRBV27
clone_size: -
d_call: TRBD1

cdr3_aa: CASSHLAGGPNEQYF
cdr3_nt: TGTGCCAGCAGCCACCTAGCGGGAGGGCCAAACGAGCAGTACTTC
j_call: TRBJ2-7
v_call: TRBV7-8
clone_size: -
d_call: TRBD2

cdr3_aa: CSGGSGYYEQYF
cdr3_nt: TGCAGCGGAGGAAGTGGTTACTACGAGCAGTACTTC
j_call: TRBJ2-7
v_call: TRBV29-1
clone_size: -
d_call: -

cdr3_aa: CARGGGQGDGYTF
cdr3_nt: TGTGCCAGGGGAGGGGGGCAGGGAGATGGCTACACCTTC
j_call: TRBJ1-2
v_call: TRBV2
clone_size: -
d_call: -

cdr3_aa: CAISHDSEYNEQFF
cdr3_nt: TGTGCCATCAGTCACGACAGCGAATACAATGAGCAGTTCTTC
j_call: TRBJ2-1
v_call: TRBV10-3
clone_size: -
d_call: -

cdr3_aa: CASQPLGGQPQHF
cdr3_nt: TGTGCCAGCCAACCGTTAGGGGGTCAGCCCCAGCATTTT
j_call: TRBJ1-5
v_call: TRBV6-1
clone_size: once
d_call: -

cdr3_aa: CASSFYPGANYGYTF
cdr3_nt: TGTGCCAGCAGCTTCTATCCTGGGGCAAACTATGGCTACACCTTC
j_call: TRBJ1-2
v_call: TRBV27
clone_size: -
d_call: -

cdr3_aa: CASSTANNNQPQHF
cdr3_nt: TGTGCCAGTAGTACTGCAAACAACAATCAGCCCCAGCATTTT
j_call: TRBJ1-5
v_call: TRBV19
clone_size: -
d_call: -

cdr3_aa: CSVVKGAWEQYF
cdr3_nt: TGCAGCGTTGTCAAGGGGGCTTGGGAGCAGTACTTC
j_call: TRBJ2-7
v_call: TRBV29-1
clone_size: -
d_call: TRBD1

cdr3_aa: CASSLGFNQGARQPQHF
cdr3_nt: TGTGCCAGCAGCCTCGGGTTTAATCAGGGGGCAAGGCAGCCCCAGCATTTT
j_call: TRBJ1-5
v_call: TRBV5-5
clone_size: -
d_call: TRBD1

cdr3_aa: CASSIGDRDSYSNQPQHF
cdr3_nt: TGTGCCAGTAGTATCGGGGACAGGGACTCCTATAGCAATCAGCCCCAGCATTTT
j_call: TRBJ1-5
v_call: TRBV19
clone_size: -
d_call: TRBD1

cdr3_aa: CASSGTSTEAKFF
cdr3_nt: TGTGCCAGCAGTGGCACTAGCACGGAAGCAAAGTTCTTC
j_call: TRBJ2-1
v_call: TRBV6-4
clone_size: -
d_call: -

cdr3_aa: CASSWGQGGGTIYF
cdr3_nt: TGTGCCAGCAGTTGGGGACAGGGCGGGGGCACCATATATTTT
j_call: TRBJ1-3
v_call: TRBV13
clone_size: -
d_call: TRBD1

cdr3_aa: CASSIILRETQYF
cdr3_nt: TGTGCCAGTAGTATAATCTTGCGGGAGACCCAGTACTTC
j_call: TRBJ2-5
v_call: TRBV19
clone_size: -
d_call: -

cdr3_aa: CASSPPGGSPTDTQYF
cdr3_nt: TGTGCCAGCAGTCCCCCTGGCGGGAGCCCCACAGATACGCAGTATTTT
j_call: TRBJ2-3
v_call: TRBV27
clone_size: -
d_call: TRBD2

cdr3_aa: CASRAAGGGNEQFF
cdr3_nt: TGTGCCAGCAGGGCAGCGGGAGGAGGCAATGAGCAGTTCTTC
j_call: TRBJ2-1
v_call: TRBV28
clone_size: -
d_call: TRBD2

cdr3_aa: CALRGGSFANEQFF
cdr3_nt: TGTGCCTTAAGAGGAGGGAGCTTCGCCAATGAGCAGTTCTTC
j_call: TRBJ2-1
v_call: TRBV6-1
clone_size: -
d_call: -

cdr3_aa: CASTQKGVNNYGYTF
cdr3_nt: TGTGCCAGCACTCAAAAGGGGGTAAATAACTATGGCTACACCTTC
j_call: TRBJ1-2
v_call: TRBV6-1
clone_size: -
d_call: -

cdr3_aa: CASSQGSSYEQYF
cdr3_nt: TGCGCCAGCAGCCAGGGGAGCTCCTACGAGCAGTACTTC
j_call: TRBJ2-7
v_call: TRBV4-1
clone_size: -
d_call: -

cdr3_aa: CAWSVQSSTDTQYF
cdr3_nt: TGTGCCTGGAGTGTACAGTCTAGCACAGATACGCAGTATTTT
j_call: TRBJ2-3
v_call: TRBV30
clone_size: -
d_call: -

cdr3_aa: CASSLLDRDQETQYF
cdr3_nt: TGCGCCAGCAGCCTCCTGGACAGGGACCAAGAGACCCAGTACTTC
j_call: TRBJ2-5
v_call: TRBV4-3
clone_size: once
d_call: TRBD1

cdr3_aa: CASSEGQGYEQYF
cdr3_nt: TGCGCCAGCAGTGAAGGACAGGGCTACGAGCAGTACTTC
j_call: TRBJ2-7
v_call: TRBV10-2
clone_size: -
d_call: TRBD1

cdr3_aa: CASSGGVGTRSYEQYF
cdr3_nt: TGTGCCAGCAGCGGGGGGGTGGGCACCCGCTCCTACGAGCAGTACTTC
j_call: TRBJ2-7
v_call: TRBV7-2
clone_size: -
d_call: TRBD2

cdr3_aa: CASSNWTEWVNEKLFF
cdr3_nt: TGTGCCAGCAGCAATTGGACAGAGTGGGTTAATGAAAAACTGTTTTTT
j_call: TRBJ1-4
v_call: TRBV5-6
clone_size: -
d_call: -

cdr3_aa: CASSGHDYEQYF
cdr3_nt: TGTGCCAGCAGCGGACATGACTACGAGCAGTACTTC
j_call: TRBJ2-7
v_call: TRBV2
clone_size: -
d_call: -

cdr3_aa: CASGPKGDTEAFF
cdr3_nt: TGTGCTAGTGGCCCCAAGGGGGACACTGAAGCTTTCTTT
j_call: TRBJ1-1
v_call: TRBV12-5
clone_size: once
d_call: -

cdr3_aa: CASGTKGQADTQYF
cdr3_nt: TGTGCCAGCGGGACTAAGGGGCAAGCAGATACGCAGTATTTT
j_call: TRBJ2-3
v_call: TRBV6-1
clone_size: -
d_call: TRBD2

cdr3_aa: CASSLSYGQSQYEQFF
cdr3_nt: TGTGCCAGCAGCTTAAGTTACGGACAATCGCAGTATGAGCAGTTCTTC
j_call: TRBJ2-1
v_call: TRBV7-9
clone_size: -
d_call: -

cdr3_aa: CASRPGLAGNNEQFF
cdr3_nt: TGTGCCAGCAGGCCCGGACTAGCGGGAAACAATGAGCAGTTCTTC
j_call: TRBJ2-1
v_call: TRBV6-6
clone_size: -
d_call: TRBD2

cdr3_aa: CASRRLAAGRANEQFF
cdr3_nt: TGCGCCAGCAGGCGACTAGCGGCTGGTCGGGCCAATGAGCAGTTCTTC
j_call: TRBJ2-1
v_call: TRBV5-1
clone_size: -
d_call: TRBD2

cdr3_aa: CASSVAGFKLIESYNEQFF
cdr3_nt: TGTGCCAGCAGCGTAGCGGGATTTAAATTGATCGAGTCCTACAATGAGCAGTTCTTC
j_call: TRBJ2-1
v_call: TRBV9
clone_size: -
d_call: -

cdr3_aa: CSVEETLAGTSYEQYF
cdr3_nt: TGCAGCGTTGAAGAAACTCTAGCGGGAACCTCCTACGAGCAGTACTTC
j_call: TRBJ2-7
v_call: TRBV29-1
clone_size: -
d_call: TRBD2

cdr3_aa: CASSYSITTGELFF
cdr3_nt: TGTGCCAGCAGTTACTCGATTACTACCGGGGAGCTGTTTTTT
j_call: TRBJ2-2
v_call: TRBV6-5
clone_size: -
d_call: -

cdr3_aa: CASSIQGPRTDTQYF
cdr3_nt: TGTGCCAGCAGCATCCAGGGTCCCCGCACAGATACGCAGTATTTT
j_call: TRBJ2-3
v_call: TRBV6-5
clone_size: -
d_call: -

cdr3_aa: CASSLWGEFAGEQYF
cdr3_nt: TGTGCCAGCAGTTTATGGGGAGAGTTTGCCGGCGAGCAGTACTTC
j_call: TRBJ2-7
v_call: TRBV28
clone_size: -
d_call: -

cdr3_aa: CASSLDLAGDEQFF
cdr3_nt: TGTGCCAGCAGCTTAGACCTAGCGGGAGACGAGCAGTTCTTC
j_call: TRBJ2-1
v_call: TRBV7-9
clone_size: once
d_call: TRBD2